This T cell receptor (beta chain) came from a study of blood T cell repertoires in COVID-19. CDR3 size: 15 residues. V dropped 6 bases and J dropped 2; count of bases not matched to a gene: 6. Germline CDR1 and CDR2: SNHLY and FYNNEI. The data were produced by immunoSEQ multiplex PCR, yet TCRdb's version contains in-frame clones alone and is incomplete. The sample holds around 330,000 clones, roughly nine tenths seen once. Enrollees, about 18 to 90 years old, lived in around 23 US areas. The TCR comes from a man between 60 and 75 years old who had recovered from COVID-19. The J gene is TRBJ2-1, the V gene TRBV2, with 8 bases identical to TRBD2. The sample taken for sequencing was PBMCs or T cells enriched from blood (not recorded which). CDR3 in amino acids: CASSYETSAYNEQFF. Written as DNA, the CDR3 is TGTGCCAGCAGCTATGAGACTAGCGCCTACAATGAGCAGTTCTTC.